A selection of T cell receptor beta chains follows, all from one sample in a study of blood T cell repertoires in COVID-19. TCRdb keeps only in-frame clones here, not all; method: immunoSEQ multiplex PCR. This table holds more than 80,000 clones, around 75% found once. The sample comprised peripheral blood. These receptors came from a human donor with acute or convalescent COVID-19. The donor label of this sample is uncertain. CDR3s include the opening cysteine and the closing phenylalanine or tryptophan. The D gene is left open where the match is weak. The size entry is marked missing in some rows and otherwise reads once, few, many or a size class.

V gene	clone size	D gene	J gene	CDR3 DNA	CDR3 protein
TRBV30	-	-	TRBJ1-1	TGTGCCTGGAGTGCGGGAAGGGTGGCCACTGAAGCTTTCTTT	CAWSAGRVATEAFF
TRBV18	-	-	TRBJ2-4	TGTGCCAGCTCACCCCTACAGGGAACGACGGGCAAAAACATTCAGTACTTC	CASSPLQGTTGKNIQYF
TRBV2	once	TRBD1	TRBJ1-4	TGTGCCAGCAGGATACAGGGGGCAACTAATGAAAAACTGTTTTTT	CASRIQGATNEKLFF
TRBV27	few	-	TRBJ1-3	TGTGCCAGCAGTCTTACTCCAAGGACATTTAGCTCTGGAAACACCATATATTTT	CASSLTPRTFSSGNTIYF
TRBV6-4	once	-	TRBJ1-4	TGTGCCAGCAGTAACCGGGACAAGGGGGAAAAACTGTTTTTT	CASSNRDKGEKLFF
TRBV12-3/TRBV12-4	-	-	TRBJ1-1	TGTGCCAGCAGGCGCAGGGCAGACACTGAAGCTTTCTTT	CASRRRADTEAFF
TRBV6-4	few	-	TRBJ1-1	TGTGCCAGCAGGGCCGACATTATGAACACTGAAGCTTTCTTT	CASRADIMNTEAFF
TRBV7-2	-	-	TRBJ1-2	TGTGCCAGCAGCTTAGTAGGACAGCCCTATGGCTACACCTTC	CASSLVGQPYGYTF
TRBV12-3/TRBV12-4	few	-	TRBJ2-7	TGTGCCAGCAGTTTGGGGGGTCCCTACGAGCAGTACTTC	CASSLGGPYEQYF
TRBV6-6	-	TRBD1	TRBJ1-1	TGTGCCAGCAGGACCGGACAGGGGAACACTGAAGCTTTCTTT	CASRTGQGNTEAFF
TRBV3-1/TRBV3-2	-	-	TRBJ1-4	TGTGCCAGCAGCCATGCCAGGGGTGTAGCTAATGAAAAACTGTTTTTT	CASSHARGVANEKLFF
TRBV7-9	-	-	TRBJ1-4	TGTGCCAGCAGCTTAAGTTTCGGGTACGGTGAAAAACTGTTTTTT	CASSLSFGYGEKLFF
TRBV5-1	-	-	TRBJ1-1	TGCGCCAGCAGCTTGACTTTGAACACTGAAGCTTTCTTT	CASSLTLNTEAFF
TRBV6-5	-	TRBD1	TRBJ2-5	TGTGCCAGCAGTTACACCACAGGGGCTGAGACCCAGTACTTC	CASSYTTGAETQYF
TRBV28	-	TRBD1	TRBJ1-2	TGTGCCAGCAGTTCCCTGGGACAGGGTAGCTATGGCTACACCTTC	CASSSLGQGSYGYTF
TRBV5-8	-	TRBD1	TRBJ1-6	TGTGCCAGCAGCTTACGGACAGGGTCCAGCTCCTATAATTCACCCCTCCACTTT	CASSLRTGSSSYNSPLHF
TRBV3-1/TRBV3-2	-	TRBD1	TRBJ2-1	TGTGCCAGCAGCCAAGTTGGGACAGGCTCCTACAATGAGCAGTTCTTC	CASSQVGTGSYNEQFF
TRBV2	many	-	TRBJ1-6	TGTGCCAGCAGTGAAGCCGAGAGGGCCTATAATTCACCCCTCCACTTT	CASSEAERAYNSPLHF
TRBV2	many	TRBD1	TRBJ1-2	TGTGCCAGCAGTGAAGACAGGGGAAATGGCTACACCTTC	CASSEDRGNGYTF
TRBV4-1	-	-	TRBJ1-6	TGCGCCAGCAGCCAAGGGCGAGGTAATAATTCACCCCTCCACTTT	CASSQGRGNNSPLHF
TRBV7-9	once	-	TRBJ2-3	TGTGCCAGCAGCTTAGGCGGGATCTACACAGATACGCAGTATTTT	CASSLGGIYTDTQYF
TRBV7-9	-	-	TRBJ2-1	TGTGCCAGCAGCTTAGATAGCGGCTACAATGAGCAGTTCTTC	CASSLDSGYNEQFF
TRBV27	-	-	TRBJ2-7	TGTGCCAGCAGTTTATCATGGGGAAGGCAGGGGTGGAACTACGAGCAGTACTTC	CASSLSWGRQGWNYEQYF
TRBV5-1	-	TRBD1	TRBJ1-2	TGCGCCAGCAGCTTGGTTTCGGGACAGGGGGCGCCGGGCTACACCTTC	CASSLVSGQGAPGYTF
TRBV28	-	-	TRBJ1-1	TGTGCCAGCAGTTTAGTGGGGGGGAACACTGAAGCTTTCTTT	CASSLVGGNTEAFF
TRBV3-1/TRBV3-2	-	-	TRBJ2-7	TGTGCCAGCAGCCTTTCCCGCGGCTCGAGCTCCTACGAGCAGTACTTC	CASSLSRGSSSYEQYF
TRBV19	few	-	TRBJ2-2	TGTGCCAGTAGTATCAACAGGCCCCCCGGGGAGCTGTTTTTT	CASSINRPPGELFF
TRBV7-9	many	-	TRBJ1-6	TGTGCCAGCAGCTTCGGACAGAATAATTCACCCCTCCACTTT	CASSFGQNNSPLHF
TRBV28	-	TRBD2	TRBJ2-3	TGTGCCAGCAGTTTTCTTTTTCTAGCGGCTAGCACAGATACGCAGTATTTT	CASSFLFLAASTDTQYF
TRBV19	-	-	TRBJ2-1	TGTGCCAGTACCTCCCATGGGGGGGCTCTTAATGAGCAGTTCTTC	CASTSHGGALNEQFF
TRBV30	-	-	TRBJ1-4	TGTGCCTGGAGTCAGGGATCTAATGAAAAACTGTTTTTT	CAWSQGSNEKLFF
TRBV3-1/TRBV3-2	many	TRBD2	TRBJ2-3	TGTGCCAGCAGCCCGTACGGACTAGCGGGGGGGCAGACAGATACGCAGTATTTT	CASSPYGLAGGQTDTQYF
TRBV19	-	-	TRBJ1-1	TGTGCCAGTAGCTACCGGGGGGAGGGCACTGAAGCTTTCTTT	CASSYRGEGTEAFF
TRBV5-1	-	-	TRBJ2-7	TGCGCCAGCGCATATGACTTAGGCTACGAGCAGTACTTC	CASAYDLGYEQYF
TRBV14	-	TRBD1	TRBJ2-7	TGTGCCAGCAGCCAAGCCCTTTCTGGAAGGACAGGGGACTACGAGCAGTACTTC	CASSQALSGRTGDYEQYF
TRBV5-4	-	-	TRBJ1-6	TGTGCCAGCAGCTTCGGGGAGGCCCATACTCCACTCCACTTT	CASSFGEAHTPLHF
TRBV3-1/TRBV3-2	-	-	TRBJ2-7	TGTGCCAGCAGCCAAGGGGCAGGGGTCAGGTATTTC	CASSQGAGVRYF
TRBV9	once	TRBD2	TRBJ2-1	TGTGCCAGCAGCGGAACGTTGGGACTAGCGGGGGGATACAATGAGCAGTTCTTC	CASSGTLGLAGGYNEQFF
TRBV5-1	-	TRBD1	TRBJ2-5	TGCGCCAGCAGCTCCGGGACAGGCGGACGAGAGACCCAGTACTTC	CASSSGTGGRETQYF